This T cell receptor beta chain was documented in a study of cytomegalovirus exposure and HLA in healthy donors. As regards this clone: Its specificity is unknown.

Study conclusions and caveats: Among the sequence variants, a highly shared cluster was likely an artifact of sequencing.

Germline lookup yields CDR1 SGHDT and CDR2 YYEEEE. This CDR3 is built from 16 residues. J was trimmed by 0 bases and V by 5 bases; bases with no gene match: 7. 60 Vbeta and 13 Jbeta primers were used in PCR. The assay was immunoSEQ multiplex PCR, and TCRdb's table has in-frame clones only and misses some. The sample yields 90,000 to 120,000 clones, around 83% seen once. This chain joins TRBV5-6 and TRBJ1-5, with TRBD1 identical over 8 bases. Sequencing was performed on PBMCs. The TCR sequence derives from a young woman in good health and CMV-seronegative. CDR3 nucleotide sequence: TGTGCCAGCAGGACAGGGGAAGGTTATAGCAATCAGCCCCAGCATTTT. It yields the protein CASRTGEGYSNQPQHF.